This TCR beta chain derives from a study of cytomegalovirus exposure and HLA in healthy donors. In the study overall: Drawn from HLA-typed donors, tens of millions of unique TCRs were held in an early data release. Study results and caveats: Most TCR beta V segments were productive about 90% or about 30% of the time in an earlier analysis. Highest at DRB1 and lowest at HLA-C, TCR association rates differed among HLA loci in a later analysis.

Germline values: CDR1 WNHNN, CDR2 SYGVQD (reference sequence). This CDR3 is built from 13 residues. The J segment lost 3 bases and the V segment lost 6 bases, leaving 2 bases of the junction unmatched. As regards this clone: What it binds is not known.

13 Jbeta primers and 60 Vbeta primers were used for the PCR. Produced via immunoSEQ multiplex PCR; TCRdb's table is partial and in-frame only. Among about 130,000 clones listed, around 77% were seen once. This clonotype originated in a young man in good health and CMV-seronegative. The V and J genes are TRBV10-1 and TRBJ2-3; TRBD1 agrees at 8 bases. Specimen: PBMCs. This chain's CDR3 is CASRDRVTDTQYF. The CDR3 region has the DNA TGCGCCAGCAGGGACAGGGTAACAGATACGCAGTATTTT.